This TCR beta chain was obtained from a study of blood T cells in healthy people across ages. Study overall: About one barcoded beta molecule per two T cells came from capture by template switching.

A second PCR, run for roughly 7 to 12 cycles, used a sample-barcoded 5' primer plus a J-beta primer mix. TCRdb itself ran the 5' RACE reads through MiXCR, one entry per CDR3 protein. The sample contains about 1,400,000 distinct CDR3 sequences, 42% of which appear only once. Each donor supplied approximately 10 milliliters of peripheral blood. Each sample used at least 7 million PBMCs. This CDR3 is built from 14 residues. Between the trimmed V and J ends, which lost 3 bases and 3 bases, there was a span of 11 bases. This clonotype has more than one count but fewer than ten. The chain combines TRBV12-3 or TRBV12-4 with TRBJ2-5; D is undetermined. The sequence was obtained from a young woman in good health. Material for sequencing was blood. This CDR3 reads CASSFVMAEETQYF. Here the CDR3 DNA reads TGTGCCAGCAGTTTCGTCATGGCAGAAGAGACCCAGTACTTC.